This passage covers 23 T cell receptor beta chains from one sample sequenced in a study of beta chain features in type 1 diabetes. Study-wide findings and caveats: Type 1 diabetes patients showed a moderate but significant shortening of TCRB CDR3s in all four CD4+ subsets.

These receptors have no known antigen. Every isolated RNA sample was fully reverse transcribed, so sequencing captured expressed TCRB transcripts. The assay was immunoSEQ multiplex PCR, and TCRdb's table has in-frame clones only and misses some. The sample includes hundreds of thousands of clones, 10% to 15% of them seen just once. Sequenced material: naive CD4+ T cells from blood. The receptor set was obtained from a young man with type 1 diabetes.

The chain links TRBV27 to TRBJ2-3; D may correspond to TRBD1 or TRBD2 (6 bases each). The germline V gene encodes CDR1 MNHEY and CDR2 SMNVEV (reference sequence). Deletions cut 7 bases from V and 4 bases from J, with 15 bases between. This CDR3 has 14 amino acids. The CDR3 DNA reads TGTGCCAGCACCAACGGGGGCTGGCCAGATACGCAGTATTTT. Its protein product is CASTNGGWPDTQYF.

Only a few counts were recorded for this clone. The rearrangement uses TRBV4-1 and TRBJ1-2; maybe TRBD1 (6 bases). The ends were cut back, 1 base at V and 4 bases at J, with 25 bases in the middle. The CDR3 has 19 amino acids. Germline V gene sequence: CDR1 MGHRA, CDR2 YSYEKL. CDR3 DNA sequence: TGCGCCAGCAGCCAAGCGTTGTTACAGGGCCATGTTGGTGGCTATGGCTACACCTTC. Translating gives CASSQALLQGHVGGYGYTF.

The V gene is TRBV21-1, the J gene TRBJ1-5. TRBV21-1 is marked as a pseudogene. The CDR3 consists of 16 residues. The CDR3 loop reads CASPPRPLAGNQPQHF. The CDR3 DNA reads TGTGCCAGCCCCCCCCGGCCCCTTGCGGGCAATCAGCCCCAGCATTTT.

In this sample, this clone turned up a few times. In DNA, the CDR3 is TGTGCCAGCAGCTTACGGGGCCAGGGGGCCACAACCTACAATGAGCAGTTCTTC. Translation gives CASSLRGQGATTYNEQFF. This chain links TRBV7-8 with TRBJ2-1, with 8 bases matching TRBD1. Per the germline V gene, CDR1 is SGHVS and CDR2 is FQNEAQ. The V segment lost 2 bases and the J segment 2 bases; nucleotides outside the gene matches: 11. The CDR3 totals 18 residues.

This clone was seen a few times. V is TRBV6-5 and J is TRBJ1-6; D is perhaps TRBD1 (5 bases). Germline CDR1 and CDR2: MNHEY and SVGAGI. The CDR3 length is 16 residues. V lost 3 bases and J 4 bases, leaving 13 bases between the germline ends. CDR3 amino acids: CASSYSRVIYNSPLHF. The DNA for the CDR3 is TGTGCCAGCAGTTATAGCAGGGTCATATATAATTCACCCCTCCACTTT.

This clone appeared a few times. The V gene is TRBV6-5, the J gene TRBJ2-3; no clear D gene. This CDR3 has 15 residues. The V gene lost 6 bases and the J gene lost 1 base, with 14 bases spanning the gap. The germline V gene encodes CDR1 MNHEY and CDR2 SVGAGI. CDR3 in DNA: TGTGCCAGCAGCCGGTCATTGGAACGCACAGATACGCAGTATTTT. It yields the protein CASSRSLERTDTQYF.

This clone turned up a few times. The sample carries other DNA sequences with the same CDR3. This sequence joins TRBV30 and TRBJ1-2; D uncertain. Germline V CDR1 and CDR2: GTSNPN, SVGIG (reference sequence). This CDR3 has 12 residues. The V and J ends lost 0 bases and 4 bases respectively, with 6 bases between them. The CDR3 DNA reads as TGTGCCTGGAGTGTGGCAGTCTATGGCTACACCTTC. This codes for CAWSVAVYGYTF.

The chain combines TRBV5-6 with TRBJ1-5; TRBD1 is a possible D gene (6 bases). V lost 3 bases to trimming and J lost 4 bases, with 11 bases between them. Germline V CDR1 and CDR2: SGHDT, YYEEEE. The CDR3 sequence is 14 residues long. The CDR3 bases are TGTGCCAGCAGCTACGGACAGTATAATCAGCCCCAGCATTTT. It codes for CASSYGQYNQPQHF.

The chain is built from TRBV27 and TRBJ1-6, with 8 nucleotides matching TRBD1. Germline V gene lookup returns CDR1 MNHEY and CDR2 SMNVEV (reference sequence). Trimming took 7 bases from V and 9 from J; bases not matched to a gene: 11. The CDR3 is 15 residues long. CDR3 amino acids: CASTIMDRDGSPLHF. The CDR3 DNA reads as TGTGCCAGCACCATAATGGACAGGGATGGTTCACCCCTCCACTTT.

This clone was seen more than once but under ten times. The gene calls are TRBV27 and TRBJ1-1; TRBD1 might be the D (5 bases). The germline V and J ends were trimmed by 3 bases and 2 bases, with 19 bases remaining between them. CDR3 length: 17 residues. Germline V lookup: CDR1 MNHEY, CDR2 SMNVEV (reference sequence). Here the CDR3 reads CASSFLGLGPSNTEAFF. CDR3 bases: TGTGCCAGCAGTTTCCTCGGGTTGGGGCCCTCTAACACTGAAGCTTTCTTT.

There are a few counts of this clone. The chain couples TRBV30 to TRBJ1-4, with TRBD1 matching 12 bases. Losses at the gene ends were 0 bases for V and 0 bases for J; bases not matched to a gene: 8. The CDR3 loop spans 19 amino acids. Germline V lookup: CDR1 GTSNPN, CDR2 SVGIG (reference sequence). The CDR3 bases are TGTGCCTGGAGTGTAATTCCGGGACAGGGGGCTGCAACTAATGAAAAACTGTTTTTT. Translating gives CAWSVIPGQGAATNEKLFF.

In this sample, this clone turned up a few times. V and J are TRBV5-1 and TRBJ2-1, with D unclear. The V end lost 0 bases, the J end lost 1 base, and 11 bases lay between the germline ends. Germline-derived CDR1 and CDR2 are SGHRS and YFSETQ. CDR3 length: 16 amino acids. The CDR3 DNA is TGCGCCAGCAGCTTGGAGGGCCCATATTCCTACAATGAGCAGTTCTTC. It codes for CASSLEGPYSYNEQFF.

The chain links TRBV19 to TRBJ1-5; tentative D call: TRBD1 (5 bases). The CDR3 contains 16 residues. Germline V gene sequence: CDR1 LNHDA, CDR2 SQIVND (reference sequence). Trimming removed 3 bases from V and 0 bases from J, with 12 bases in between. CDR3 protein: CASSIETGYSNQPQHF. The CDR3, as DNA: TGTGCCAGTAGTATCGAAACAGGATATAGCAATCAGCCCCAGCATTTT.

The rearrangement links TRBV10-3 to TRBJ2-3, with D possibly TRBD2 on 6 matching bases. Trimming pared 0 bases from V and 0 bases from J, leaving 10 bases between. There are 16 residues in the CDR3. Germline assignment: CDR1 ENHRY and CDR2 SYGVKD. The CDR3 region is CAISESISGSTDTQYF. In DNA, the CDR3 is TGTGCCATCAGTGAGTCAATTAGCGGTAGCACAGATACGCAGTATTTT.

This chain joins TRBV7-3 and TRBJ1-1; 7 nucleotides align to TRBD1. The CDR3 covers 13 residues. Per the germline V gene, CDR1 is SGHTA and CDR2 is FQGTGA. V dropped 5 bases and J dropped 3; count of bases not matched to a gene: 3. The DNA of the CDR3 is TGTGCCAGCAGCCCTACAGGGGACACTGAAGCTTTCTTT. It is translated as CASSPTGDTEAFF.

This clone was recorded a few times. The chain is built from TRBV6-5 and TRBJ1-2; a weak D match, TRBD1 (5 bases). The CDR3 has 15 amino acids. V lost 0 bases, J lost 2 bases, and 10 bases lay in between. Germline CDR1 and CDR2: MNHEY and SVGAGI. The CDR3 DNA reads TGTGCCAGCAGTTACTCAGGGGCCTTCAACTATGGCTACACCTTC. Translated: CASSYSGAFNYGYTF.

J is TRBJ1-2 and V is TRBV7-6; TRBD1 is a possible D gene (6 bases). V lost 0 bases, J lost 6 bases, and 8 bases lay in between. This CDR3 spans 13 amino acids. Germline V gene data show CDR1 as SGHVS and CDR2 as FNYEAQ. This chain's CDR3 is CASSLAGGDGYTF. The CDR3, as DNA: TGTGCCAGCAGCTTAGCAGGGGGAGATGGCTACACCTTC.

The J gene is TRBJ1-1, the V gene TRBV7-9; D perhaps matches TRBD1 (6 bases). The CDR3 has 13 residues. V lost 3 bases to trimming and J lost 5 bases, with 10 bases between them. Per germline, CDR1 SEHNR and CDR2 FQNEAQ (reference sequence). DNA of the CDR3: TGTGCCAGCAGCTTTACGGGGGCGACTGAAGCTTTCTTT. Amino acids: CASSFTGATEAFF.

This clone was detected only a few times. The chain carries TRBV7-9 and TRBJ2-6; D assignment may be TRBD1 or TRBD2 (6 bases each). CDR3 length: 15 residues. V was trimmed by 6 bases and J by 4 bases, leaving 13 bases between them. The germline CDR1 and CDR2 sequences are SEHNR and FQNEAQ (reference sequence). The CDR3 reads CASSVGGAGANVLTF. The DNA of the CDR3 is TGTGCCAGCAGTGTCGGGGGCGCCGGGGCCAACGTCCTGACTTTC.

On this clone: This same CDR3 is encoded by further DNA sequences in the sample. The CDR3 DNA sequence: TGTGCCTGGAGTAGGGGTCAGGTGAACACTGAAGCTTTCTTT. Translation gives CAWSRGQVNTEAFF. The chain carries TRBV30 and TRBJ1-1, with D possibly TRBD1 on 5 matching bases. CDR3 length: 14 residues. Germline lookup yields CDR1 GTSNPN and CDR2 SVGIG (reference sequence). Trimming took off 2 bases at V and 0 bases at J, with 10 bases between the two ends.

Concerning this clone itself: This CDR3 is also generated by other DNA sequences in the sample. The chain recombines TRBV25-1 with TRBJ1-1, with D maybe TRBD1 (6 bases). CDR3 length: 14 amino acids. Germline CDR1 is MGHDK and CDR2 is SYGVNS. The V end was cut by 2 bases, the J end by 2 bases, with 9 bases between. The CDR3 loop is CASSELQGNTEAFF. In nucleotides, the CDR3 is TGTGCCAGCAGTGAACTACAGGGTAACACTGAAGCTTTCTTT.

The J gene is TRBJ2-3, the V gene TRBV5-1; TRBD1 aligns across 9 bases. V shed 4 bases and J 4 bases; nucleotides not matched to a gene: 10. This CDR3 contains 16 residues. Germline V gene data show CDR1 as SGHRS and CDR2 as YFSETQ. CDR3 sequence (DNA): TGCGCCAGCAGCCAAAATCCGGGACAGGGACCAGATACGCAGTATTTT. Protein product: CASSQNPGQGPDTQYF.

The gene calls are TRBV6-6 and TRBJ1-6; 7 nucleotides align to TRBD1. The CDR3 totals 16 residues. Germline values: CDR1 MNHNY, CDR2 SVGAGI (reference sequence). The J segment lost 8 bases and the V segment lost 5 bases, leaving 12 bases of the junction unmatched. CDR3 in DNA: TGTGCCAGCAGTCAGGGACAGACCCGGGGTGATTCACCCCTCCACTTT. Translated, it gives CASSQGQTRGDSPLHF.